This T cell receptor (beta chain) was found in a study of OX40 agonist ivuxolimab in advanced cancers. Study at large: Earlier anti-PD-1, anti-PD-L1 or anti-CTLA-4 therapy was permitted; under 50% had received some. Whole-study findings and limits: CD4+ and CD8+ blood T cells expanded clonally by week 6 at 0.1 to 3.0 mg/kg. At 0.1-3.0 mg/kg, partial responders had clonal expansion among the lowest observed.

A remark on this clone: Its antigen is unidentified. Different DNA sequences within this sample yield the same CDR3.

Per germline, CDR1 SGHRS and CDR2 YFSETQ. Trimming left V 4 bases short and J 4 bases short, with 12 bases between. This CDR3 is 14 amino acids long. Libraries were prepared by immunoSEQ multiplex PCR; TCRdb keeps only in-frame clonotypes and omits some of them. The sample consists of 60,000 to 80,000 clones, approximately 90% of them appearing once. J is TRBJ1-5 and V is TRBV5-1; TRBD1 is a possible D gene (5 bases). The sequencing here drew on CD4+ or CD8+ T cells sorted from blood, taken in a trial of the OX40 agonist ivuxolimab. This sequence originates from an adult with an advanced solid tumor such as melanoma, head and neck, liver or kidney cancer. The CDR3 nucleotides read TGCGCCAGCAGCCTAGACGGGGGGAATCAGCCCCAGCATTTT. It translates to CASSLDGGNQPQHF.